A single sample gave rise to the 9 T cell receptor beta chains below, sequenced in a study of T cell responses to AZD1222 COVID-19 vaccine. Profiled with immunoSEQ multiplex PCR; TCRdb holds only in-frame clones, not every one. This table holds approximately 84,000 clones, roughly 90% found once. This specimen consisted of peripheral blood, obtained on day 0 of AZD1222 vaccination. Receptors originate from an adult in good health.

CDR3 loop: CASSVVRDTQYF. Written as DNA, the CDR3 is TGTGCCAGCAGTGTAGTCCGAGATACGCAGTATTTT. The chain employs TRBV12-3 or TRBV12-4 and TRBJ2-3; D unclear. The CDR3 is 12 amino acids. Trimming stripped 5 bases from V and 5 bases from J, with 8 bases between.

The genes are TRBV6-5 and TRBJ2-1; maybe TRBD1 (6 bases). With 8 bases removed from V and 8 bases from J, the gap between germline ends came to 13 bases. The germline CDR1 and CDR2 sequences are MNHEY and SVGAGI. The CDR3 loop spans 12 amino acids. The CDR3, as DNA: TGTGCCAGCGTACAGGGTTCGGATGAGCAGTTCTTC. Translation: CASVQGSDEQFF.

The chain has TRBV2 and TRBJ1-2; D is possibly TRBD1 (5 bases). CDR1 and CDR2 from the germline V gene are SNHLY and FYNNEI. This CDR3 is built from 14 residues. DNA of the CDR3: TGTGGCTCAGATTCCCTAGACCCGGGGGATGGCTACACCTTC. Translating it yields CGSDSLDPGDGYTF.

The chain employs TRBV7-3 and TRBJ2-7; 10 nucleotides match TRBD1. Per germline, CDR1 SGHTA and CDR2 FQGTGA. The junction had 2 bases not matched to a gene; V was cut back by 4 bases and J by 5 bases. This CDR3 has 13 amino acids. The CDR3 DNA follows: TGTGCCAGCAGCTCGGGACAGGGGCACGAGCAGTACTTC. As protein: CASSSGQGHEQYF.

This chain uses TRBV9 with TRBJ2-1; 8 nucleotides align to TRBD2. J gave up 7 bases and V 2 bases, and 8 bases lay outside the gene matches. The CDR3 contains 15 residues. Germline V gives CDR1 SGDLS, CDR2 YYNGEE. This chain's CDR3 is CASSVERGLHNEQFF. Here the CDR3 DNA reads TGTGCCAGCAGCGTGGAGCGGGGGCTCCATAATGAGCAGTTCTTC.

The chain links TRBV3-1 (or the pseudogene TRBV3-2) to TRBJ1-1, with 7 bases fitting TRBD1. V trimming: 2 bases; J trimming: 1 base; junction bases outside the gene matches: 1. Germline V lookup: CDR1 LGHDT, CDR2 YNNKEL (reference sequence). This CDR3 has 14 amino acids. In DNA, the CDR3 is TGTGCCAGCAGCCAATGGGACAGGAACACTGAAGCTTTCTTT. Its protein product is CASSQWDRNTEAFF.

The gene calls are TRBV24-1 and TRBJ2-1, with 9 bases matching TRBD2. V lost 3 bases and J lost 9; bases outside the gene matches: 23. Germline CDR1 is KGHDR and CDR2 is SFDVKD. This CDR3 region has 20 residues. The CDR3 loop is CATSDRTDSSAGGRSGEQFF. The CDR3 region has the DNA TGTGCCACCAGTGATAGAACGGACAGTTCAGCGGGAGGTCGGAGCGGTGAGCAGTTCTTC.

The J gene is TRBJ1-1, the V gene TRBV28; D uncertain. The CDR3 length is 12 residues. Trimming cost V 4 bases and J 6 bases, with 9 bases left between them. CDR1 and CDR2 (germline): MDHEN, SYDVKM. The CDR3 spells CASSSVTPEAFF. The CDR3 nucleotides read TGTGCCAGCAGTTCGGTAACCCCTGAAGCTTTCTTT.

The J gene is TRBJ2-1, the V gene TRBV3-1 (or the pseudogene TRBV3-2); D is possibly TRBD2 (7 bases). CDR1 and CDR2 from the germline V gene are LGHDT and YNNKEL (reference sequence). V was trimmed by 0 bases and J by 4 bases, leaving 16 bases between them. The CDR3 spans 17 residues. This CDR3 reads CASSQEMGGDIYNEQFF. The CDR3 DNA is TGTGCCAGCAGCCAAGAGATGGGGGGGGACATTTACAATGAGCAGTTCTTC.